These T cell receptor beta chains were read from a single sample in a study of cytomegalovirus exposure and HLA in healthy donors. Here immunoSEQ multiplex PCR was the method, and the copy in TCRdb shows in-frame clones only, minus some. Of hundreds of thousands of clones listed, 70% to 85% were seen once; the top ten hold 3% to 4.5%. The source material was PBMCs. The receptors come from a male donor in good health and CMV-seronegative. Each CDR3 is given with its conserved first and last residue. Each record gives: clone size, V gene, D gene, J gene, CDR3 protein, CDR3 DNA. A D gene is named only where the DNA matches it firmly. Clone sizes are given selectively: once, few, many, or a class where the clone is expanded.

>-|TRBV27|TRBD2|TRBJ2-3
CASSLGLATDTQYF
TGTGCCAGCAGTTTGGGACTAGCAACCGATACGCAGTATTTT
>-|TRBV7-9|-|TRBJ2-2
CASSYRTRPTGELFF
TGTGCCAGCAGCTACAGAACACGGCCCACCGGGGAGCTGTTTTTT
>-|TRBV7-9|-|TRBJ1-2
CASTQRTEFYGYTF
TGTGCCAGCACACAACGGACAGAGTTCTATGGCTACACCTTC
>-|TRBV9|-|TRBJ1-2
CASSVQDNYGYTF
TGTGCCAGCAGCGTTCAGGATAACTATGGCTACACCTTC
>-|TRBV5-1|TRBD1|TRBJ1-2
CASGAGTDYGYTF
TGCGCCAGCGGAGCCGGGACAGACTATGGCTACACCTTC
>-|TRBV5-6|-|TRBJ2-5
CASSLPGGETQYF
TGTGCCAGCAGCTTACCCGGAGGGGAGACCCAGTACTTC
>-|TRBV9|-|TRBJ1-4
CASSVGGRGEKLFF
TGTGCCAGCAGCGTCGGGGGAAGAGGTGAAAAACTGTTTTTT
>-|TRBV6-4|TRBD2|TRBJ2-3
CASSILAGDPDTQYF
TGTGCCAGCAGTATCTTGGCGGGAGATCCAGATACGCAGTATTTT
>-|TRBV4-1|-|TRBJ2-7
CASSQVRGSYEQYF
TGCGCCAGCAGCCAAGTGCGAGGCTCCTACGAGCAGTACTTC
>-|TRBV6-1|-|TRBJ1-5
CASSPGDSNQPQHF
TGTGCCAGCAGCCCCGGGGATAGCAATCAGCCCCAGCATTTT
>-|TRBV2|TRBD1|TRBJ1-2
CASSSDRGDYGYTF
TGTGCCAGCAGTTCCGACAGGGGAGACTATGGCTACACCTTC
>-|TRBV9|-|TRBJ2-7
CASSVARGGYEQYF
TGTGCCAGCAGCGTAGCCAGGGGAGGGTACGAGCAGTACTTC
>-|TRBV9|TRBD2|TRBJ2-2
CASSPGGGGFVGELFF
TGTGCCAGCAGCCCCGGGGGGGGCGGATTTGTCGGGGAGCTGTTTTTT
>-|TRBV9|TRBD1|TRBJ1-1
CASSPDRGTTEAFF
TGTGCCAGCAGCCCAGACAGGGGGACGACTGAAGCTTTCTTT
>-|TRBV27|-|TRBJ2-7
CASSIWGQAYEQYF
TGTGCCAGCAGCATCTGGGGACAAGCCTACGAGCAGTACTTC
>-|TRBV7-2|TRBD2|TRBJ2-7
CASSLGLAGAYEQYF
TGTGCCAGCAGCTTAGGGCTAGCGGGAGCATACGAGCAGTACTTC
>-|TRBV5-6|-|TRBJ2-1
CASILFQGSYNEQFF
TGTGCCAGCATCCTTTTTCAGGGCTCCTACAATGAGCAGTTCTTC
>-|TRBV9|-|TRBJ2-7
CASSTVGQGRYEQYF
TGTGCCAGCAGCACAGTGGGGCAGGGGAGATACGAGCAGTACTTC
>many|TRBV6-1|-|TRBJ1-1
CASRAPGMNTEAFF
TGTGCCAGCAGGGCCCCGGGTATGAACACTGAAGCTTTCTTT
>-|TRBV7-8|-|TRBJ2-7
CASSIAGRLGEQYF
TGTGCCAGCAGCATTGCGGGGAGGCTAGGGGAGCAGTACTTC
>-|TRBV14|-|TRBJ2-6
CASSQEGRVLGANVLTF
TGTGCCAGCAGCCAAGAGGGCAGGGTTCTCGGGGCCAACGTCCTGACTTTC
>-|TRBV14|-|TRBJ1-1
CASSQVTRTEAFF
TGTGCCAGCAGCCAAGTAACGCGCACTGAAGCTTTCTTT
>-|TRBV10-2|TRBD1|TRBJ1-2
CASRTGGNGYTF
TGCGCCAGCAGAACAGGGGGTAATGGCTACACCTTC
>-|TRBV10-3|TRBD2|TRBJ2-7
CAISDPHSGSHYEQYF
TGTGCCATCAGTGATCCCCATAGCGGGAGTCACTACGAGCAGTACTTC
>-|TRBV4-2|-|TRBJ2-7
CASSQDTHEQYF
TGTGCCAGCAGCCAAGATACTCACGAGCAGTACTTC
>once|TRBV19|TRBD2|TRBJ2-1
CASSYTSGTQYPYNEQFF
TGTGCCAGTAGTTATACTAGCGGGACTCAATACCCCTACAATGAGCAGTTCTTC
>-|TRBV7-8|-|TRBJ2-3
CASSLDGSTDTQYF
TGTGCCAGCAGCTTAGACGGGAGCACAGATACGCAGTATTTT
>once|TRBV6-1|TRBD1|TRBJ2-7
CASNDRTGTYEQYF
TGTGCCAGCAATGACCGGACAGGTACCTACGAGCAGTACTTC
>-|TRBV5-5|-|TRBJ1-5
CASSPEGRFNQPQHF
TGTGCCAGCAGCCCGGAGGGCCGTTTTAATCAGCCCCAGCATTTT
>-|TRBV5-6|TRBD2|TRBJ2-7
CASSLTSAGVGEQYF
TGTGCCAGCAGCTTAACGTCAGCGGGAGTTGGGGAGCAGTACTTC
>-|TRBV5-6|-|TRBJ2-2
CASSLRQDHTGELFF
TGTGCCAGCAGCTTAAGACAGGATCACACCGGGGAGCTGTTTTTT
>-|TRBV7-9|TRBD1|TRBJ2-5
CAGSSTGGQETQYF
TGTGCCGGCAGCAGCACAGGGGGCCAAGAGACCCAGTACTTC
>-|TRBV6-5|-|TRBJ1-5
CASSPRANQPQHF
TGTGCCAGCAGCCCGAGGGCGAATCAGCCCCAGCATTTT
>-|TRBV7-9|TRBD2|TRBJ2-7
CASLDSGRNEQYF
TGTGCCAGCCTGGATAGCGGGAGGAACGAGCAGTACTTC
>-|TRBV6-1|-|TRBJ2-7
CASTLLTGDYEQYF
TGTGCCAGCACATTATTGACGGGGGACTACGAGCAGTACTTC
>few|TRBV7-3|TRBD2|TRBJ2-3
CASSLLAGGGGSTDTQYF
TGTGCCAGCAGCTTATTAGCGGGAGGCGGGGGAAGCACAGATACGCAGTATTTT
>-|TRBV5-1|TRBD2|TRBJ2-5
CASHREAGETQYF
TGCGCCTCGCACCGGGAGGCCGGGGAGACCCAGTACTTC
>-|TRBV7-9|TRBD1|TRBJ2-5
CSSSSWTGGEETQYF
TGTTCCAGCAGCTCTTGGACAGGGGGCGAAGAGACCCAGTACTTC
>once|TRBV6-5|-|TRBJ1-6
CASTPSGTPNSPLHF
TGTGCCAGCACTCCATCCGGGACACCAAATTCACCCCTCCACTTT